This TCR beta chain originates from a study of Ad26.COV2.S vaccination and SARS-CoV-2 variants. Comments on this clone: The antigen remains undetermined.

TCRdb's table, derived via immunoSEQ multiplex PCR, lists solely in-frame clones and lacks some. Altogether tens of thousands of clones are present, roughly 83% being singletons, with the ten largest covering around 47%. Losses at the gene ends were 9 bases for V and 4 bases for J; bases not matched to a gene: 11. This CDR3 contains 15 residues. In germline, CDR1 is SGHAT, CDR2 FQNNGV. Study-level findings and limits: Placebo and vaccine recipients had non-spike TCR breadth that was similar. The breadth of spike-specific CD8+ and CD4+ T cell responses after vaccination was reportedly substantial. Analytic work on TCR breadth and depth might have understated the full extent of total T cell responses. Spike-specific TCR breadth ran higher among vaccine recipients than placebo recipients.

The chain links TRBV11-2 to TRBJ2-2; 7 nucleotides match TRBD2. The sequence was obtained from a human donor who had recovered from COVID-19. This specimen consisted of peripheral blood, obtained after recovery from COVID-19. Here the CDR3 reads CASPRGAGLTGELFF. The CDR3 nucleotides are TGTGCCAGTCCCCGAGGAGCGGGGCTCACCGGGGAGCTGTTTTTT.